The T cell receptor beta chain under discussion was sequenced for a study of monozygotic twins with cystic fibrosis (dated by TCRdb to 2020 to 2023). About the investigation overall: Barcoded libraries were made from approximately 2.8 micrograms of fragmented DNA using about 15 PCR cycles. On the day of blood sampling, twins were ranked among around 1,000 cohort participants for weight-for-height and for FEVPerc (FEV1 disease centile). Data for three of the twin pairs had been reported earlier in a different context. Made up mostly of children and adolescents, the cohort included ten female and six male twin pairs ranging in age from about 2.0 to 36.4 years, with a median of around 9.1 years. The study compared TCR beta repertoires within and between 16 monozygotic twin pairs with cystic fibrosis to assess genetic influence on V and J gene usage.

TCR beta CDR3 regions were amplified by multiplex PCR using the immunoSEQ immune profiling system, following the manufacturer's instructions. An Illumina NextSeq system was used to carry out the sequencing. Per the authors' processing: Sequence data were processed on the immunoSEQ Analyzer platform, and clonality was calculated as the square root of Simpson's index of productive rearrangements. Similarity in V and J usage was measured by Jensen-Shannon distance, and OLGA was used to compute CDR3 generation probabilities. The researchers looked up shared CDR3 sequences in the immuneACCESS database (August 2020) and in VDJdb (December 2020). TCRdb provides this immuneACCESS table in a form limited to in-frame rearrangements. Some clones are lacking; in checked studies, under half of them reflect an unresolved V gene, and why the rest are absent is not known. That table gives V, J and clone size, and the DNA gave D and trimming. This sample holds some 26,000 clones; 91% were observed only once. 0.29% of the sample is taken by the ten largest.

The CDR1 and CDR2 encoded by the germline V gene are SGHTA and FQGNSA. Reading from cysteine to phenylalanine, the CDR3 counts 16 amino acids. Only CDR3 DNA is held: 48 bases, read in frame from base 1. The V end gives up 3 bases and the J end 2 bases, leaving 4 bases in the junction not matched to a gene. The twin pairs came from the European Cystic Fibrosis Twin and Sibling Study Cohort, which recruited patients from over a hundred CF clinics across 14 European countries. Both zygosity and CFTR genotype were checked in-house, and zygosity was tested with multiplex PCR across nine short tandem repeat loci. Each twin gave a peripheral blood sample, and clinical parameters were documented on that same day of blood sampling. Phenol/chloroform extraction was used to isolate genomic DNA from peripheral blood cells, and the DNA was then kept in TE buffer at 4 degrees C. Overall study outcomes, separate from this receptor: Sharing of nucleotide-identical clonotypes was significantly greater within monozygotic CF twin pairs than between unrelated CF individuals (P = 0.000026, Mann-Whitney). Only a small cohort was studied, and no association of shared CDR3 numbers with age, concordance or disease severity was found. Simpson clonality was generally low (median roughly 0.0088), which suggests a naive-dominated repertoire, and clonality was higher in the most severely affected patients. In 13 of 16 pairs, V gene usage most closely resembled the co-twin's, and the same held for J usage in 8 of 16 pairs, a pattern suggesting genetic constraints.

As to this clone: The antigen it recognizes is unknown. No base qualities exist here, and no much larger clone lies one base off it.

Recombination joined TRBV7-2 with TRBJ1-6, with 7 middle bases fitting TRBD1. Sequences were obtained from blood. The clonotype comes from a girl aged 2 to 9 with cystic fibrosis. The nucleotide sequence reads as follows: TGTGCCAGCAGCTTGCGACAGGGTACCTATAATTCACCCCTCCACTTT. Its product reads: CASSLRQGTYNSPLHF.